The present entry profiles one T cell receptor beta chain with its context. This sample was taken from a study of blood T cell repertoires in COVID-19. Study as a whole: Samples of COVID-19 (acute and convalescent) were obtained from the United States, Italy and Spain. T cells, B-cell-depleted T cells, or PBMCs provided the cDNA or gDNA that served as material.

The authors' processing: Estimates of nucleated cell counts were drawn from the amplification of reference gene primers. Sequencing was performed with immunoSEQ multiplex PCR; in TCRdb, only in-frame clones are kept and a portion is missing. From that table come the V and J calls and clone size; the DNA was used to work out D and trimming. The sample carries about 210,000 clones, approximately 78% recorded once. Per germline, CDR1 KGHSH and CDR2 LQKENI. The CDR3 spans 14 residues. V was pared by 8 bases and J by 4 bases, with 17 bases between. The V call is TRBV18, the J call TRBJ1-2, with D perhaps matching TRBD1 (6 bases). This receptor was identified in a woman aged 40 to 49 with acute or convalescent COVID-19. Sequenced: peripheral blood. The chain's CDR3 is CASLNQDSSYGYTF. CDR3 sequence (DNA): TGTGCCAGCCTCAACCAGGACAGTAGCTATGGCTACACCTTC.